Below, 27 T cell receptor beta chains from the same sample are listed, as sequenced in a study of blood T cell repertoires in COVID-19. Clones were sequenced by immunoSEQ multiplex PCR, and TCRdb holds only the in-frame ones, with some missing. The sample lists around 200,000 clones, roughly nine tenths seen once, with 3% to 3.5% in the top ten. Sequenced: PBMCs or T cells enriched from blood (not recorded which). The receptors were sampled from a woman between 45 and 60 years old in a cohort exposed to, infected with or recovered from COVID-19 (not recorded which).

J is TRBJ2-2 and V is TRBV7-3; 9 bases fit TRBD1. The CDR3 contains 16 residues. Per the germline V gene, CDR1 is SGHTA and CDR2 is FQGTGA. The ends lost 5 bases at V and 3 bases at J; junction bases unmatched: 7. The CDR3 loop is CASSGSGTGYTGELFF. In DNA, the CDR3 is TGTGCCAGCAGCGGATCCGGGACAGGGTACACCGGGGAGCTGTTTTTT.

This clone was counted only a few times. CDR3: CASSLEGHLPHNEQFF. The CDR3 DNA reads as TGTGCCAGCAGCCTCGAAGGACATCTCCCCCACAATGAGCAGTTCTTC. The rearrangement uses TRBV3-1 (or the pseudogene TRBV3-2) and TRBJ2-1; D possibly corresponds to TRBD1 (5 bases). This CDR3 contains 16 residues. Trimming removed 4 bases at V and 5 bases at J, with 18 bases between. The germline V gene encodes CDR1 LGHDT and CDR2 YNNKEL (reference sequence).

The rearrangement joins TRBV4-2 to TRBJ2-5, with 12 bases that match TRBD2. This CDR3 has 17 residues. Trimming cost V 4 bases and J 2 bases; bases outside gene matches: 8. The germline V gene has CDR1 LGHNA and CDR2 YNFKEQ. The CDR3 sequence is CASSPGLGLAGQETQYF. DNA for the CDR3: TGTGCCAGCAGCCCGGGACTAGGACTAGCGGGACAAGAGACCCAGTACTTC.

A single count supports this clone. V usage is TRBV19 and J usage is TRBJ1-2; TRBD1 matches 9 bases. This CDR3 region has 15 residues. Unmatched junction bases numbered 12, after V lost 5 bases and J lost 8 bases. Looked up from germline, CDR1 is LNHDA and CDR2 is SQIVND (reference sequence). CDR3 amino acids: CASSRPGQGNGGYTF. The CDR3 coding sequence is TGTGCCAGTAGTCGTCCGGGACAGGGAAACGGGGGCTACACCTTC.

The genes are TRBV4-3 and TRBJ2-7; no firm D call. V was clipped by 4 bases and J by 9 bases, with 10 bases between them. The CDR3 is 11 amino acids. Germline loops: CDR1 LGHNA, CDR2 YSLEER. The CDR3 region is CASSPPRPQYF. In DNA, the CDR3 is TGCGCCAGCAGCCCCCCCCGTCCGCAGTACTTC.

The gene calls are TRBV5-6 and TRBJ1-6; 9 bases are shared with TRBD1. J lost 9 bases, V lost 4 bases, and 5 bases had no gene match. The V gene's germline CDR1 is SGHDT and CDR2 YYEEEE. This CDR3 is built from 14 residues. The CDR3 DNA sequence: TGTGCCAGCAGCATTCCGGGACAGGGTTCACCCCTCCACTTT. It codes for CASSIPGQGSPLHF.

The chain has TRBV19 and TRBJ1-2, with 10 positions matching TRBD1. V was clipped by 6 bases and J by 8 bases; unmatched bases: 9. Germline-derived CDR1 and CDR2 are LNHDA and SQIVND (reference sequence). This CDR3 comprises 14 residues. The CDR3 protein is CASRDGPDRGGYTF. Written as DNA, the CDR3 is TGTGCCAGTAGGGATGGACCGGACAGGGGGGGCTACACCTTC.

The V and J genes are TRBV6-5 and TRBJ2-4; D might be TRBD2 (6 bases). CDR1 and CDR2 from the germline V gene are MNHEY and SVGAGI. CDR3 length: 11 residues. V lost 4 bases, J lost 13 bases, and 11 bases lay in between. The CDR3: CASSSRDSQYF. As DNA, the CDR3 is TGTGCCAGCAGTTCAAGGGACTCCCAGTACTTC.

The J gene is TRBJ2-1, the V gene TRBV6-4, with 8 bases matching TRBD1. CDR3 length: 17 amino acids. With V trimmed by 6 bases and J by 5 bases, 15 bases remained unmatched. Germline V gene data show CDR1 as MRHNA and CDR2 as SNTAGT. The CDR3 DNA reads TGTGCCAGCAGCCCCATCCCGACAGGGGTCGGAAACAATGAGCAGTTCTTC. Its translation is CASSPIPTGVGNNEQFF.

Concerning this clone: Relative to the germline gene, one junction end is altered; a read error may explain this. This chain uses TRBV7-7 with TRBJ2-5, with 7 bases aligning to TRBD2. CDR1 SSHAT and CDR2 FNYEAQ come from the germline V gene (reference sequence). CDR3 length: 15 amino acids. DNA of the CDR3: TGTGCTAGCAGCTTAGATGCGGGAGCAAAGGGGACCCAGTACTTC. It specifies CASSLDAGAKGTQYF.

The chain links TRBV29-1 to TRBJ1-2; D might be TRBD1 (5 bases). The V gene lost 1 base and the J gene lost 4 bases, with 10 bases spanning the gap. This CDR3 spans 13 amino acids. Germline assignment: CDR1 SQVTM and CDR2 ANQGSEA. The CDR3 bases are TGCAGCGTTGAAGGGGGCACAGGCTATGGCTACACCTTC. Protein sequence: CSVEGGTGYGYTF.

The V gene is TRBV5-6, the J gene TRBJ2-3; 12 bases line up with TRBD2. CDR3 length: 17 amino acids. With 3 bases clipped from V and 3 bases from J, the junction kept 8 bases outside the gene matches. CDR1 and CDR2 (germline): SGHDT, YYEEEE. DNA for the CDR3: TGTGCCAGCAGCTCCGGACTAGCGGGGACGAAGACAGATACGCAGTATTTT. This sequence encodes CASSSGLAGTKTDTQYF.

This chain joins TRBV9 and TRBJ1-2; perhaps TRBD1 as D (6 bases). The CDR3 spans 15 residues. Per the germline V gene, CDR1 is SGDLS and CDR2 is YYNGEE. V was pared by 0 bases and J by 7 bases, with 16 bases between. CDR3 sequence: CASSVEYGGYSGYTF. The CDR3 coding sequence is TGTGCCAGCAGCGTAGAATATGGGGGCTACTCTGGCTACACCTTC.

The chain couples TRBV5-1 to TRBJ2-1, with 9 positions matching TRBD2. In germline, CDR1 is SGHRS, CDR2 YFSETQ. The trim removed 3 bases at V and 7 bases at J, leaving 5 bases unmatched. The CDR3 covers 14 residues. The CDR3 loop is CASSWRGGVNEQFF. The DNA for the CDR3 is TGCGCCAGCAGCTGGCGGGGGGGTGTAAATGAGCAGTTCTTC.

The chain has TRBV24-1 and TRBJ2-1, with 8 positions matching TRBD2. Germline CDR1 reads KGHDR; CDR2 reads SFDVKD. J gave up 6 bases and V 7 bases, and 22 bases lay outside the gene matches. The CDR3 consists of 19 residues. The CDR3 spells CATSVTGFGSGGSPNEQFF. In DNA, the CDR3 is TGTGCCACCAGCGTTACAGGCTTTGGGAGCGGGGGATCCCCCAATGAGCAGTTCTTC.

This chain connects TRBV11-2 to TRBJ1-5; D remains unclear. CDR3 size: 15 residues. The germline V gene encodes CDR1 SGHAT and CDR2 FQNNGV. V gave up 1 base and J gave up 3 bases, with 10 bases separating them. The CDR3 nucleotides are TGTGCCAGCAGCTTAGGGTACAGCCTCAATCAGCCCCAGCATTTT. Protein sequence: CASSLGYSLNQPQHF.

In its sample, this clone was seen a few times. CDR3 residues: CAINQTVIHSPLHF. As DNA, the CDR3 is TGTGCCATCAACCAAACAGTGATCCATTCACCCCTCCACTTT. This chain uses TRBV10-3 with TRBJ1-6; D gene uncertain. From germline, CDR1 is ENHRY and CDR2 SYGVKD. Trimming pared 7 bases from V and 8 bases from J, leaving 15 bases between. This CDR3 has 14 residues.

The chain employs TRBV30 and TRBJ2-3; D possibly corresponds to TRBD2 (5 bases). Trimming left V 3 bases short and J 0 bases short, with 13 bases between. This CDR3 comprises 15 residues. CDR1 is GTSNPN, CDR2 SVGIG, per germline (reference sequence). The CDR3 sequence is CAWSLRGRSTDTQYF. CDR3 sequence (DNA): TGTGCCTGGAGCCTCCGCGGGCGGAGCACAGATACGCAGTATTTT.

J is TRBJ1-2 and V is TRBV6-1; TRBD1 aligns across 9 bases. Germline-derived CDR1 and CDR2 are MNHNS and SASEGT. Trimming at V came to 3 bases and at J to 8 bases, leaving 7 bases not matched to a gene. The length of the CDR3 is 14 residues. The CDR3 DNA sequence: TGTGCCAGCAGTGAGAGGGGACAGGGTCGCGGCTACACCTTC. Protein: CASSERGQGRGYTF.

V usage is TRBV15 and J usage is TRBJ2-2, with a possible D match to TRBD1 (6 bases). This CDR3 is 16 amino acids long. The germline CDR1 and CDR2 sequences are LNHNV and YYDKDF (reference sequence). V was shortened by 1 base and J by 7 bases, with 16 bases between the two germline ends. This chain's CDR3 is CATSRGRNRENGELFF. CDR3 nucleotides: TGTGCCACCAGCAGAGGAAGGAACAGGGAAAACGGGGAGCTGTTTTTT.

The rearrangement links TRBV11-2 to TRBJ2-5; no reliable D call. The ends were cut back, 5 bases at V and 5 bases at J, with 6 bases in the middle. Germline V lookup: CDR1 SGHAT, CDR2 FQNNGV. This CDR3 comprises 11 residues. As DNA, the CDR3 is TGTGCCAGCAGCCCCGGGGAGACCCAGTACTTC. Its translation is CASSPGETQYF. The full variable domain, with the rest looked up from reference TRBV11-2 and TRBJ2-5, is EAGVAQSPRYKIIEKRQSVAFWCNPISGHATLYWYQQILGQGPKLLIQFQNNGVVDDSQLPKDRFSAERLKGVDSTLKIQPAKLEDSAVYLCASSPGETQYFGPGTRLLVL.

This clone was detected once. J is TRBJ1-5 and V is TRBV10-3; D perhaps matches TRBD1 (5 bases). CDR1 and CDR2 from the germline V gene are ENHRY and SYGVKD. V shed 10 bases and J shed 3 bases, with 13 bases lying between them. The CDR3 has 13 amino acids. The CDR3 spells CATLDIINQPQHF. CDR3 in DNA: TGTGCCACCTTGGACATAATCAATCAGCCCCAGCATTTT.

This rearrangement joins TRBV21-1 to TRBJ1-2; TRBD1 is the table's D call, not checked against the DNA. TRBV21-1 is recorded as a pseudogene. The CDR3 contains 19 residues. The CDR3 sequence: CASSTKARGQGGLCYGYTF. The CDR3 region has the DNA TGTGCCAGCAGCACCAAGGCCAGGGGACAGGGCGGCTTGTGCTATGGCTACACCTTC.

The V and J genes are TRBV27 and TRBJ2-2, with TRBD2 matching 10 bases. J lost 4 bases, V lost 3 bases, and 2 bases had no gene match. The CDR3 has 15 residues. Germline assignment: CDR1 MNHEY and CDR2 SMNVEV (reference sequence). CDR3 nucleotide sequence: TGTGCCAGCAGTTTGTCTAGCGGGGGCACCGGGGAGCTGTTTTTT. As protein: CASSLSSGGTGELFF.

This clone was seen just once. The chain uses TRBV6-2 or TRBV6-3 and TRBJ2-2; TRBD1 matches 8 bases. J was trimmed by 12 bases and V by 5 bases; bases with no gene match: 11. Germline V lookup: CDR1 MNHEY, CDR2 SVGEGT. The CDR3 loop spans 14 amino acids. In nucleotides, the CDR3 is TGTGCCAGCAGTCTGGGACAGGCGGTGGGGAAGCTGTTTTTT. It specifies CASSLGQAVGKLFF.

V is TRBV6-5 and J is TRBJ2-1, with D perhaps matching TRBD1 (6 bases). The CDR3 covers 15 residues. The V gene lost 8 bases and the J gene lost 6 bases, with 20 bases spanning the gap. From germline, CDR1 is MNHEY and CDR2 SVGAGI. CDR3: CASRTVLYSGNEQFF. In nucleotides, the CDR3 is TGTGCCAGCCGGACAGTGCTCTATTCAGGCAATGAGCAGTTCTTC.

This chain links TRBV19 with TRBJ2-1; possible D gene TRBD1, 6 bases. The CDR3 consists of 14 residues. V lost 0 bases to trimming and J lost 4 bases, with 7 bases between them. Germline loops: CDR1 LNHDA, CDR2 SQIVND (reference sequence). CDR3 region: CASSIEGGYNEQFF. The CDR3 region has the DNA TGTGCCAGTAGTATAGAAGGGGGATACAATGAGCAGTTCTTC.